The clone carrying this T cell receptor beta chain turned up a few times. Trimming took 0 bases from V and 6 from J, leaving 13 bases between them. This CDR3 has 14 amino acids. Looked up from germline, CDR1 is SGDLS and CDR2 is YYNGEE. The sample is drawn from a study of cytomegalovirus exposure and HLA in healthy donors. PCR involved 60 Vbeta and 13 Jbeta primers. Sequencing was performed with immunoSEQ multiplex PCR; in TCRdb, only in-frame clones are kept and a portion is missing. The sample lists roughly 180,000 clones; around 80% were seen once. This receptor was taken from a girl aged 10 to 17 in good health and CMV-seropositive. The sample taken for sequencing was PBMCs. This chain uses TRBV9 with TRBJ2-7; tentatively, D is TRBD2 (6 bases). The CDR3 bases are TGTGCCAGCAGCGTAGCCGGGAGAGGCGGCGAGCAGTACTTC. Translation gives CASSVAGRGGEQYF.